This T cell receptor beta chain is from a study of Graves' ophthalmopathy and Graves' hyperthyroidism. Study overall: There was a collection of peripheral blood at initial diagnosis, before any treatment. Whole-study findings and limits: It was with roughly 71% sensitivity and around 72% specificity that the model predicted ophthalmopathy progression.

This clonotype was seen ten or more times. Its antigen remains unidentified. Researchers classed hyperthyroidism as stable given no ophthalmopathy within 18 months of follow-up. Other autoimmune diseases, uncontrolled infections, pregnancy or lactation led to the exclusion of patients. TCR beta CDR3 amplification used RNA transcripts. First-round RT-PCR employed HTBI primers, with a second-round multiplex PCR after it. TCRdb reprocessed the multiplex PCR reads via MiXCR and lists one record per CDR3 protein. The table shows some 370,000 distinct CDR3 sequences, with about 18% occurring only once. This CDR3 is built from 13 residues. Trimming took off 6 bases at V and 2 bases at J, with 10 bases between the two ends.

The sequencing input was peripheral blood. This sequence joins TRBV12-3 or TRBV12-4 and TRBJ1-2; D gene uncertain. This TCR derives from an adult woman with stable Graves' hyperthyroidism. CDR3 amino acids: CASSITRNYGYTF. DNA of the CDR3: TGTGCCAGCAGCATAACACGGAACTATGGCTACACCTTC.